The 31 T cell receptor beta chains below were found in one sample sequenced in a study of blood T cells in healthy people across ages. Next came a second PCR, run for roughly 6 to 11 cycles, which used a sample-barcoded 5' primer along with a J-beta primer mix. Using its own MiXCR run on the 5' RACE reads, TCRdb lists one record per CDR3 protein. The table shows about a million distinct CDR3 sequences, with roughly 48% occurring only once. Material: blood. These receptors all come from a man in his thirties or forties in good health.

This sequence joins TRBV28 and TRBJ1-1, with 9 positions matching TRBD1. The CDR3 is 15 amino acids. Trimming removed 5 bases from V and 3 bases from J; junction bases left unmatched: 7. Germline assignment: CDR1 MDHEN and CDR2 SYDVKM. The CDR3 spells CASSGGQGRYTEAFF. The CDR3 DNA reads as TGTGCCAGCAGTGGGGGACAGGGTAGGTACACTGAAGCTTTCTTT.

This clonotype was recorded a few times. The chain has TRBV11-2 and TRBJ2-7, with D unclear. V was trimmed by 5 bases and J by 4 bases, leaving 15 bases between them. CDR1 SGHAT and CDR2 FQNNGV come from the germline V gene. The CDR3 contains 14 residues. In nucleotides, the CDR3 is TGTGCCAGCAGCCCAGCCGGATCCAGATACGAGCAGTACTTC. It is translated as CASSPAGSRYEQYF.

The chain recombines TRBV6-5 with TRBJ2-7; 10 positions match TRBD1. Trimming cost V 7 bases and J 2 bases; bases outside gene matches: 11. The CDR3 is 16 residues long. Germline V gene data show CDR1 as MNHEY and CDR2 as SVGAGI. CDR3 DNA sequence: TGTGCCAGCACCCGGACAGGGGGTGGTGGACCCTACGAGCAGTACTTC. It specifies CASTRTGGGGPYEQYF.

This chain joins TRBV12-3 or TRBV12-4 and TRBJ1-2; D not resolved. This CDR3 has 14 residues. The ends were cut back, 6 bases at V and 8 bases at J, with 19 bases in the middle. The CDR3 here is CASRPLSGFEGYTF. In DNA form, the CDR3 reads TGTGCCAGCAGGCCCCTTTCCGGGTTTGAGGGCTACACCTTC.

The chain combines TRBV4-3 with TRBJ1-2; no definite D call. V lost 4 bases, J lost 4 bases, and 13 bases lay in between. The V gene's germline CDR1 is LGHNA and CDR2 YSLEER. The CDR3 loop spans 14 amino acids. CDR3: CASSPFDPAYGYTF. CDR3 DNA: TGCGCCAGCAGCCCCTTTGACCCAGCCTATGGCTACACCTTC.

This clonotype was observed at least ten times. A much larger clone lies one base from this, so it may be a read error. The V call is TRBV6-4, the J call TRBJ2-3; 8 positions match TRBD2. Germline CDR1 MRHNA, CDR2 SNTAGT. V lost 2 bases and J lost 1; bases outside the gene matches: 2. This CDR3 has 15 amino acids. DNA for the CDR3: TGTGCCAGCAGTGACGCGCGGGGGGGCACAGATACGCAGTATTTT. This encodes CASSDARGGTDTQYF.

The chain couples TRBV30 to TRBJ2-6; D is uncertain. Germline V gene lookup returns CDR1 GTSNPN and CDR2 SVGIG (reference sequence). The V end lost 5 bases, the J end lost 2 bases, and 4 bases lay between the germline ends. CDR3 length: 12 residues. The CDR3 here is CAWEAGANVLTF. The DNA for the CDR3 is TGTGCCTGGGAAGCTGGGGCCAACGTCCTGACTTTC.

This chain connects TRBV2 to TRBJ1-1; 7 nucleotides line up with TRBD1. Germline V gives CDR1 SNHLY, CDR2 FYNNEI. With V trimmed by 6 bases and J by 0 bases, 4 bases remained unmatched. This CDR3 spans 14 amino acids. In nucleotides, the CDR3 is TGTGCCAGCAGGACAGGGAGCGTGAACACTGAAGCTTTCTTT. It is translated as CASRTGSVNTEAFF.

The chain uses TRBV24-1 and TRBJ2-4; no reliable D call. The J call may be wrong; the DNA end is better matched by TRBJ2-5. There are 15 residues in the CDR3. The germline gives CDR1 KGHDR, CDR2 SFDVKD. As DNA, the CDR3 is TGTGCCACCAGTGATTTGCAAATAGGCCAAGAGACCCAGTACTTC. Residues: CATSDLQIGQETQYF.

To note about this clonotype: One end of the junction is discordant with germline, which a read error may explain. This chain connects TRBV4-1 to TRBJ2-1; a weak D match, TRBD1 (5 bases). From germline, CDR1 is MGHRA and CDR2 YSYEKL. The CDR3 has 17 residues. CDR3 in amino acids: CASNQTSAAQGLREQFF. CDR3 DNA sequence: TGCGCCAGCAACCAAACCTCCGCCGCCCAGGGCCTCAGGGAGCAGTTCTTC.

This chain joins TRBV12-3 or TRBV12-4 and TRBJ2-3; possibly TRBD2 for D (5 bases). V gave up 7 bases and J gave up 0 bases, with 11 bases separating them. The CDR3 extends over 14 amino acids. The CDR3 DNA follows: TGTGCCAGCATCGATAGAGGGAGCACAGATACGCAGTATTTT. Translated: CASIDRGSTDTQYF.

The rearrangement joins TRBV29-1 to TRBJ2-1; 13 bases fit TRBD2. Germline V gene sequence: CDR1 SQVTM, CDR2 ANQGSEA. The CDR3 consists of 14 residues. The V and J ends lost 7 bases and 5 bases, in that order; junction bases with no gene match: 5. Here the CDR3 reads CSGGLAGRDNEQFF. CDR3 in DNA: TGCAGCGGGGGACTAGCGGGGAGAGACAATGAGCAGTTCTTC.

The J gene is TRBJ2-1, the V gene TRBV6-5, with TRBD2 identical over 8 bases. The J segment lost 0 bases and the V segment lost 3 bases, leaving 13 bases of the junction unmatched. The CDR3 totals 19 residues. Germline values: CDR1 MNHEY, CDR2 SVGAGI. CDR3 protein: CASSYSSGGRISSYNEQFF. The CDR3 DNA is TGTGCCAGCAGTTATTCCAGCGGGGGCCGTATTAGCTCCTACAATGAGCAGTTCTTC.

Only a few counts were recorded for this clonotype. This chain joins TRBV27 and TRBJ2-5; D ambiguous. CDR1 is MNHEY and CDR2 is SMNVEV in the germline V gene (reference sequence). The V end was cut by 3 bases, the J end by 1 base, with 9 bases between. The CDR3 loop spans 14 amino acids. The CDR3 region is CASSFSTGQETQYF. The CDR3 DNA reads TGTGCCAGCAGTTTTAGTACGGGCCAAGAGACCCAGTACTTC.

This clonotype was seen ten or more times. This chain uses TRBV6-5 with TRBJ2-7; D is uncertain. With 0 bases removed from V and 2 bases from J, the gap between germline ends came to 11 bases. This CDR3 has 15 amino acids. Germline V gives CDR1 MNHEY, CDR2 SVGAGI. In DNA, the CDR3 is TGTGCCAGCAGTTACTCCATCAACGACCCCTACGAGCAGTACTTC. This encodes CASSYSINDPYEQYF.

This clonotype has only a few counts. The V call is TRBV7-2, the J call TRBJ1-1, with TRBD1 matching over 7 bases. Per the germline V gene, CDR1 is SGHTA and CDR2 is FQGNSA. The V segment lost 5 bases and the J segment 5 bases; nucleotides outside the gene matches: 11. This CDR3 has 15 amino acids. DNA of the CDR3: TGTGCCAGCAGCGTAGTGACAGGGAAAGGAACTGAAGCTTTCTTT. Residues: CASSVVTGKGTEAFF.

For the CDR3, the DNA is TGTGCCAGCAGTTCGGGACAGGGCGCGGGGTCCTACGAGCAGTACTTC. Amino acid sequence: CASSSGQGAGSYEQYF. The chain uses TRBV6-2 or TRBV6-3 and TRBJ2-7; TRBD1 aligns across 9 bases. The germline CDR1 and CDR2 sequences are MNHEY and SVGEGT. This CDR3 comprises 16 residues. V gave up 4 bases and J gave up 1 base; unmatched junction bases: 8.

The rearrangement joins TRBV28 to TRBJ2-7; possible D gene TRBD1, 5 bases. The germline gives CDR1 MDHEN, CDR2 SYDVKM. The V end was cut by 10 bases, the J end by 3 bases, with 13 bases between. This CDR3 has 12 residues. As DNA, the CDR3 is TGTGCCACCGTCCAGGGTGTCTACGAGCAGTACTTC. It specifies CATVQGVYEQYF. The whole variable domain, filled in from reference TRBV28 and TRBJ2-7, reads DVKVTQSSRYLVKRTGEKVFLECVQDMDHENMFWYRQDPGLGLRLIYFSYDVKMKEKGDIPEGYSVSREKKERFSLILESASTNQTSMYLCATVQGVYEQYFGPGTRLTVT.

The rearrangement joins TRBV12-3 or TRBV12-4 to TRBJ1-5; D is unclear. Between the trimmed V and J ends, which lost 3 bases and 2 bases, there was a span of 8 bases. The CDR3 is 14 residues long. The CDR3 loop is CASSFSIGNQPQHF. As DNA, the CDR3 is TGTGCCAGCAGTTTTTCTATTGGCAATCAGCCCCAGCATTTT.

CDR3 DNA: TGTGCCAGCAGCCAGGGGACAGGGGTGTTCTTC. This sequence encodes CASSQGTGVFF. The chain has TRBV3-1 and TRBJ2-1; 10 bases fit TRBD1. The CDR3 is made up of 11 amino acids. Germline CDR1 is LGHDT and CDR2 is YNNKEL (reference sequence). The junction had 2 bases not matched to a gene; V was cut back by 3 bases and J by 15 bases.

This clonotype was seen only a few times. V is TRBV25-1 and J is TRBJ2-7; 8 bases map to TRBD1. The germline CDR1 and CDR2 sequences are MGHDK and SYGVNS. The J segment lost 10 bases and the V segment lost 2 bases, leaving 4 bases of the junction unmatched. CDR3 size: 12 residues. This chain's CDR3 is CASSEATGVQYF. DNA of the CDR3: TGTGCCAGCAGTGAAGCGACAGGGGTTCAGTACTTC.

The genes are TRBV20-1 and TRBJ2-3, with 10 bases fitting TRBD2. V gave up 5 bases and J gave up 4 bases; unmatched junction bases: 6. This CDR3 comprises 14 residues. Germline values: CDR1 DFQATT, CDR2 SNEGSKA (reference sequence). The CDR3 DNA reads as TGCAGTGCTGAGGGACTAGCGTTAGCAGATACGCAGTATTTT. It yields the protein CSAEGLALADTQYF.

This clonotype was recorded many times. V is TRBV12-3 or TRBV12-4 and J is TRBJ2-5; D call uncertain. The V gene lost 0 bases and the J gene lost 4 bases, with 6 bases spanning the gap. This CDR3 comprises 13 residues. The CDR3 loop reads CASSLAGLETQYF. CDR3 nucleotides: TGTGCCAGCAGTTTAGCAGGCCTAGAGACCCAGTACTTC.

A few counts support this clonotype. The J gene is TRBJ2-7, the V gene TRBV4-2, with D perhaps matching TRBD2 (6 bases). V was cut by 0 bases and J by 5 bases, with 11 bases left in between. This CDR3 has 14 residues. The germline V gene encodes CDR1 LGHNA and CDR2 YNFKEQ. The CDR3 spells CASSQELLANEQYF. The DNA of the CDR3 is TGTGCCAGCAGCCAAGAGTTACTAGCTAACGAGCAGTACTTC.

This clonotype was picked up a small number of times. This rearrangement joins TRBV29-1 to TRBJ2-3; D not resolved. Germline lookup yields CDR1 SQVTM and CDR2 ANQGSEA. The CDR3 is 12 residues long. Trimming pared 6 bases from V and 0 bases from J, leaving 7 bases between. CDR3 protein: CSVETSTDTQYF. For the CDR3, the DNA is TGCAGCGTCGAGACTAGCACAGATACGCAGTATTTT.

This clonotype was recorded a few times. The chain uses TRBV6-5 and TRBJ2-7, with D uncertain. The CDR3 runs to 14 residues. From germline, CDR1 is MNHEY and CDR2 SVGAGI. Deletions cut 4 bases from V and 3 bases from J, with 13 bases between. CDR3 bases: TGTGCCAGCAGTTTAGACGTAGCCAGCTACGAGCAGTACTTC. The encoded protein is CASSLDVASYEQYF.

This clonotype was counted only a few times. The CDR3 nucleotides read TGTGCCAGCAGCCCCCGGGGACGCGGCACTGAAGCTTTCTTT. Its protein product is CASSPRGRGTEAFF. This chain uses TRBV12-3 or TRBV12-4 with TRBJ1-1, with TRBD1 as a possible D gene (5 bases). V lost 6 bases and J lost 4, with 15 bases in between. This CDR3 contains 14 residues.

This rearrangement joins TRBV7-2 to TRBJ2-3; D is unclear. There are 16 residues in the CDR3. The V gene lost 6 bases and the J gene lost 1 base, with 17 bases spanning the gap. Germline V gene data show CDR1 as SGHTA and CDR2 as FQGNSA. The CDR3 DNA sequence: TGTGCCAGCAGTCCTCGAACGAACGGGCGCACAGATACGCAGTATTTT. It is translated as CASSPRTNGRTDTQYF.

The V gene is TRBV30, the J gene TRBJ1-2; D is unclear. CDR3 size: 11 residues. Between the trimmed V and J ends, which lost 1 base and 5 bases, there was a span of 5 bases. Germline CDR1 reads GTSNPN; CDR2 reads SVGIG (reference sequence). The CDR3 protein is CAWSGGYGYTF. The CDR3 DNA sequence: TGTGCCTGGAGTGGCGGGTATGGCTACACCTTC.

This chain uses TRBV10-3 with TRBJ2-3, with D possibly being TRBD2 (7 bases). V was trimmed by 3 bases and J by 4 bases, leaving 14 bases between them. Germline assignment: CDR1 ENHRY and CDR2 SYGVKD. There are 15 residues in the CDR3. In nucleotides, the CDR3 is TGTGCCATCAGTGACTCGGGGGGCCACGCAGATACGCAGTATTTT. This translates into CAISDSGGHADTQYF.

This rearrangement joins TRBV20-1 to TRBJ1-2, with TRBD1 matching over 8 bases. With V trimmed by 3 bases and J by 8 bases, 8 bases remained unmatched. CDR1 is DFQATT and CDR2 is SNEGSKA in the germline V gene (reference sequence). There are 13 residues in the CDR3. This chain's CDR3 is CSARGPGGYGYTF. The CDR3 DNA sequence: TGCAGTGCTAGGGGCCCAGGGGGCTACGGCTACACCTTC.